The entry below describes one T cell receptor beta chain. The sample belongs to a study of T cells expressing NK-cell markers. No DNA is given; TCRdb re-called the 5' RACE reads and lists each CDR3 protein once. This sample contains about 460,000 distinct CDR3 sequences. The TCR was taken from a woman in her fifties or sixties in good health. The sequencing sample was made of blood T cells: a sorted CD56 or NKG2C T cell subset, CD4+ or CD8+ T cells, or bulk PBMC T cells (not recorded which).

The CDR3 loop reads CATGTSGDPNEQFF. The chain employs TRBV10-3 and TRBJ2-1; TCRdb's assignment of TRBD2 cannot be checked, as there is no DNA. Per germline, CDR1 ENHRY and CDR2 SYGVKD. There are 14 residues in the CDR3.